These 23 T cell receptor beta chains were sequenced from one sample in a study of response to subunit inactivated influenza vaccine. TCRdb re-derived calls from the RT-PCR reads in MiXCR, one entry per CDR3 protein. The sample records fewer than 800,000 distinct CDR3 sequences, about a sixth being singletons. This sample comprised PBMCs from blood, obtained roughly 12 days after vaccination. Receptors originate from a man aged 45 to 65 who received an inactivated influenza vaccine.

This rearrangement joins TRBV4-2 to TRBJ1-2; TRBD1 might be the D (6 bases). CDR1 and CDR2 from the germline V gene are LGHNA and YNFKEQ. With 4 bases removed from V and 4 bases from J, the gap between germline ends came to 22 bases. The CDR3 is 17 residues long. The CDR3 nucleotides read TGTGCCAGCAGCCCCCGACCCGGAGAGGGGGGAAGCTATGGCTACACCTTC. It is translated as CASSPRPGEGGSYGYTF.

This clonotype has just a few counts. The chain couples TRBV12-3 or TRBV12-4 to TRBJ2-5; D remains ambiguous. Trimming took off 1 base at V and 6 bases at J, with 6 bases between the two ends. The CDR3 runs to 12 residues. The CDR3 DNA follows: TGTGCCAGCAGTTTAGGGCACAAGACCCAGTACTTC. Amino acids: CASSLGHKTQYF.

This clonotype was detected ten times or more. The gene calls are TRBV7-6 and TRBJ2-7; unclear D gene. V dropped 5 bases and J dropped 0 bases, with 11 bases sitting between them. Germline V gives CDR1 SGHVS, CDR2 FNYEAQ. CDR3 length equals 14 residues. The CDR3 DNA sequence: TGTGCCAGCAGCCCCCTGGACGGCTCCTACGAGCAGTACTTC. As protein: CASSPLDGSYEQYF.

This clonotype has at least ten counts. The CDR3 coding sequence is TGTGCCAGCAGTCTCCTTCGGGGTCGATACACAGATACGCAGTATTTT. This translates into CASSLLRGRYTDTQYF. The rearrangement uses TRBV12-3 or TRBV12-4 and TRBJ2-3; D possibly corresponds to TRBD2 (5 bases). V lost 5 bases and J 2 bases, leaving 17 bases between the germline ends. The CDR3 covers 16 residues.

Only a few counts were recorded for this clonotype. The J gene is TRBJ2-2, the V gene TRBV20-1; 9 bases agree with TRBD2. Germline CDR1 is DFQATT and CDR2 is SNEGSKA (reference sequence). The CDR3 runs 21 residues. Trimming removed 0 bases from V and 0 bases from J; junction bases left unmatched: 17. CDR3 residues: CSARDLFGASGDIANTGELFF. CDR3 sequence (DNA): TGCAGTGCTAGAGATCTCTTTGGGGCTAGCGGGGATATCGCGAACACCGGGGAGCTGTTTTTT.

The CDR3 nucleotides read TGTGCCAGCAGCACCCGACTAGCGGCCTTGGGCGATGAGCAGTTCTTC. Residues: CASSTRLAALGDEQFF. The V gene is TRBV9, the J gene TRBJ2-1; 9 bases line up with TRBD2. The CDR3 totals 16 residues. Trimming cost V 4 bases and J 8 bases; bases outside gene matches: 13. Germline-derived CDR1 and CDR2 are SGDLS and YYNGEE.

V usage is TRBV18 and J usage is TRBJ2-3; either TRBD1 or TRBD2 may fit D (5 bases each). CDR1 and CDR2 from the germline V gene are KGHSH and LQKENI. This CDR3 comprises 17 residues. Trimming cost V 3 bases and J 6 bases, with 22 bases left between them. CDR3 bases: TGTGCCAGCTCACCGGCCCAGGGACGTCGGGCCCCCGATACGCAGTATTTT. It is translated as CASSPAQGRRAPDTQYF.

This rearrangement joins TRBV7-4 to TRBJ1-2; D is perhaps TRBD1 (5 bases). Germline CDR1 reads SGHVT; CDR2 reads SQSDAQ. The V and J ends lost 4 bases and 2 bases respectively, with 14 bases between them. This CDR3 has 15 residues. CDR3 nucleotide sequence: TGTGCCAGCAGCTCGCCACTCGACAGCAACTATGGCTACACCTTC. It codes for CASSSPLDSNYGYTF.

The chain uses TRBV20-1 and TRBJ1-6; 8 nucleotides match TRBD1. The germline CDR1 and CDR2 sequences are DFQATT and SNEGSKA (reference sequence). After removal of 0 bases from V and 6 bases from J, the junction contained 10 bases not matched to a gene. This CDR3 is 17 amino acids long. CDR3 loop: CSARDPSQGAVNSPLHF. The CDR3, as DNA: TGCAGTGCTAGAGATCCGTCCCAGGGGGCGGTTAATTCACCCCTCCACTTT.

This clonotype was counted many times. The V call is TRBV5-1, the J call TRBJ2-3; D not resolved. Germline CDR1 reads SGHRS; CDR2 reads YFSETQ. V lost 0 bases to trimming and J lost 3 bases, with 5 bases between them. This CDR3 contains 13 residues. The CDR3 reads CASSLDLTDTQYF. CDR3 bases: TGCGCCAGCAGCTTGGATCTAACAGATACGCAGTATTTT.

This clonotype was seen a few times. This sequence joins TRBV12-3 or TRBV12-4 and TRBJ2-5; D possibly corresponds to TRBD2 (7 bases). The CDR3 contains 16 residues. V shed 6 bases and J shed 6 bases, with 23 bases lying between them. CDR3 DNA: TGTGCCAGCAGCCAGGTCGGGGGGCGCAGGGGACAGACCCAGTACTTC. This encodes CASSQVGGRRGQTQYF.

This chain joins TRBV7-8 and TRBJ2-7; possibly TRBD1 for D (6 bases). Trimming left V 1 base short and J 3 bases short, with 13 bases between. This CDR3 has 15 residues. CDR1 and CDR2 from the germline V gene are SGHVS and FQNEAQ. The DNA of the CDR3 is TGTGCCAGCAGCTTAGGCCCAGCAGGGGACTACGAGCAGTACTTC. Translated, it gives CASSLGPAGDYEQYF. Full variable domain (rest looked up from reference TRBV7-8 and TRBJ2-7): GAGVSQSPRYKVAKRGQDVALRCDPISGHVSLFWYQQALGQGPEFLTYFQNEAQLDKSGLPSDRFFAERPEGSVSTLKIQRTQQEDSAVYLCASSLGPAGDYEQYFGPGTRLTVT.

This chain connects TRBV12-3 or TRBV12-4 to TRBJ1-2, with 8 bases identical to TRBD1. Trimming cost V 4 bases and J 8 bases; bases outside gene matches: 3. The CDR3 is made up of 12 amino acids. This chain's CDR3 is CASSSRTGGYTF. CDR3 DNA sequence: TGTGCCAGCAGTTCAAGGACAGGGGGCTACACCTTC.

This clonotype occurred a few times. The chain uses TRBV20-1 and TRBJ2-7; tentatively, D is TRBD2 (6 bases). Trimming took 3 bases from V and 6 from J, leaving 6 bases between them. The CDR3 is made up of 10 amino acids. Per germline, CDR1 DFQATT and CDR2 SNEGSKA (reference sequence). The CDR3 here is CSASGSEQYF. CDR3 DNA sequence: TGCAGTGCTAGCGGGAGCGAGCAGTACTTC.

The chain carries TRBV2 and TRBJ2-1; 9 nucleotides line up with TRBD1. The junction had 5 bases not matched to a gene; V was cut back by 10 bases and J by 7 bases. The CDR3 covers 12 residues. Germline V lookup: CDR1 SNHLY, CDR2 FYNNEI. CDR3 sequence reads: CATRTGVNEQFF. The CDR3 coding sequence is TGTGCCACCAGGACAGGGGTGAATGAGCAGTTCTTC.

The chain links TRBV7-2 to TRBJ2-1; D remains unclear. Germline-derived CDR1 and CDR2 are SGHTA and FQGNSA. V was trimmed by 1 base and J by 3 bases, leaving 10 bases between them. The CDR3 consists of 15 residues. The CDR3 nucleotides read TGTGCCAGCAGCTTAGTGGCCGTAAACTACAATGAGCAGTTCTTC. It encodes CASSLVAVNYNEQFF.

This clonotype was counted only a few times. In DNA form, the CDR3 reads TGTGCCAGCAGTTCGACAGGGGGCGCGAACACCGGGGAGCTGTTTTTT. Protein sequence: CASSSTGGANTGELFF. V gene TRBV27 combines with J gene TRBJ2-2, with TRBD1 matching 10 bases. CDR1 and CDR2 (germline): MNHEY, SMNVEV (reference sequence). The CDR3 has 16 residues. Germline trimming cut 4 bases from V and 0 bases from J; bases unmatched to any gene: 2.

This clonotype was observed a few times. The genes are TRBV28 and TRBJ1-1; D gene ambiguous. Germline CDR1 is MDHEN and CDR2 is SYDVKM. The V end lost 3 bases, the J end lost 4 bases, and 9 bases lay between the germline ends. The CDR3 runs to 13 residues. The CDR3 loop is CASSFDFFTEAFF. CDR3 in DNA: TGTGCCAGCAGTTTTGACTTCTTCACTGAAGCTTTCTTT.

V gene TRBV6-1 combines with J gene TRBJ1-1; D not certain. Germline loops: CDR1 MNHNS, CDR2 SASEGT. V gave up 3 bases and J gave up 2 bases, with 16 bases separating them. The CDR3 loop spans 16 amino acids. This CDR3 is CASSDLVGLRNTEAFF. The CDR3 DNA sequence: TGTGCCAGCAGTGACCTAGTTGGACTGAGAAACACTGAAGCTTTCTTT.

The chain joins TRBV27 to TRBJ2-1, with 13 bases matching TRBD2. The CDR3 consists of 16 residues. Germline CDR1 is MNHEY and CDR2 is SMNVEV (reference sequence). The junction had 9 bases not matched to a gene; V was cut back by 6 bases and J by 7 bases. The CDR3 nucleotides read TGTGCCAGCAGCTACACCCGGACTAGCGGGGGTAATGAGCAGTTCTTC. Translated, it gives CASSYTRTSGGNEQFF.

This clonotype has just a few counts. The chain combines TRBV7-3 with TRBJ2-2, with a tentative D call TRBD2 (6 bases). V was trimmed by 1 base and J by 1 base, leaving 7 bases between them. Germline assignment: CDR1 SGHTA and CDR2 FQGTGA. The length of the CDR3 is 15 residues. For the CDR3, the DNA is TGTGCCAGCAGCTTAAGCGGGGAGAACACCGGGGAGCTGTTTTTT. Encoded protein: CASSLSGENTGELFF.

This clonotype was detected many times. This chain joins TRBV20-1 and TRBJ2-3, with D unresolved. This CDR3 comprises 13 residues. The germline V gene has CDR1 DFQATT and CDR2 SNEGSKA (reference sequence). V lost 0 bases to trimming and J lost 5 bases, with 9 bases between them. This chain's CDR3 is CSAREPLIDTQYF. Written as DNA, the CDR3 is TGCAGTGCTAGAGAGCCACTTATAGATACGCAGTATTTT.

This clonotype was detected only a few times. The chain couples TRBV29-1 to TRBJ2-1, with 7 positions matching TRBD2. Germline CDR1 is SQVTM and CDR2 is ANQGSEA. V shed 2 bases and J 12 bases; nucleotides not matched to a gene: 13. The CDR3 consists of 14 residues. In DNA form, the CDR3 reads TGCAGCGTTGAACCATACACCACTAGCGTAGTGCAGTTCTTC. This codes for CSVEPYTTSVVQFF.